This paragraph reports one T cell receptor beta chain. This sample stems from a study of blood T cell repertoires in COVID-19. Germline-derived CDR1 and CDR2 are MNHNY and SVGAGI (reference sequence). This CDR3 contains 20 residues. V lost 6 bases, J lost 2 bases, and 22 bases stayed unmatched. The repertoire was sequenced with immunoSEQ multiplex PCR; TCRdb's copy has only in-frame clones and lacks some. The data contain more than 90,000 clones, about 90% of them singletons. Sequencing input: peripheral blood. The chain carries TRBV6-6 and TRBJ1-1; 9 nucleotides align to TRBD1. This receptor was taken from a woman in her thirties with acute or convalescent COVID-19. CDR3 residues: CASSLRTRDREWGKNTEAFF. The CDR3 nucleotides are TGTGCCAGCAGCCTACGAACCCGGGACAGGGAGTGGGGCAAAAACACTGAAGCTTTCTTT.